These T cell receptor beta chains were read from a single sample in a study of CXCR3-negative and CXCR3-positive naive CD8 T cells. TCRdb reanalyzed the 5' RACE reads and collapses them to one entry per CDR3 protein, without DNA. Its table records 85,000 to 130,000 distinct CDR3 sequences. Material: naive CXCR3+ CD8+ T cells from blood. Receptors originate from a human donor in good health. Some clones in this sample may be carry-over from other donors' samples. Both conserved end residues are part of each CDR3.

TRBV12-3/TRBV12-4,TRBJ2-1,CASSFPGGNYNEQFF
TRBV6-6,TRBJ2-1,CASSYPSASGGAGYEQFF
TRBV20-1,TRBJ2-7,CSARDLSGGPYEQYF
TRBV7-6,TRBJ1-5,CASSPHASGTGNNNQPQHF
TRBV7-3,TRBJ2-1,CASSLRPAGVDNEQFF
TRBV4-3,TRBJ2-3,CASSQDSGTTDTQYF
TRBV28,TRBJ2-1,CASSWRDVSDEQFF
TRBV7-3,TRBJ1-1,CASSLLRLTNTEAFF
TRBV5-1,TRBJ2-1,CASSVGLALGGEQFF
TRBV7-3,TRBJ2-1,CASSSGPGLNLINEQFF
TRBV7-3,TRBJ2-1,CASSLTTGGYNEQFF
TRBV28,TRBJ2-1,CASSTFILASGGAYNEQFF
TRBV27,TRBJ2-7,CASSFGGSYEQYF
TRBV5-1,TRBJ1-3,CASRRVRETGYSGNTIYF
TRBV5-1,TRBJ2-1,CASSLEGVSGNEQFF
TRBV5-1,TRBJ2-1,CASSLAVANLGDEQFF
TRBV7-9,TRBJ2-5,CASSLVAGPEETQYF
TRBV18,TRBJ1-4,CASSPPPQGSNEKLFF
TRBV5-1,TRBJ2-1,CASSPRGLDEFF
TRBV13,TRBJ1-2,CASRILSSYGYTF
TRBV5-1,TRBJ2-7,CASSLAPRSREGYEQYF
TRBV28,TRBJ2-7,CASSSSRRGGFYEQYF
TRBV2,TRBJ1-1,CASIRAVNTEAFF
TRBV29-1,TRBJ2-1,CSAAGSEIKVEQFF
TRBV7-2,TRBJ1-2,CASSIQAYGYTF
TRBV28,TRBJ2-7,CASSLRSPQNEQYF
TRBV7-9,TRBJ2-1,CASSWDRVGHEQFF
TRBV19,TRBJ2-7,CASSVAGTGVYEQYF
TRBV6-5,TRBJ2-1,CASSTPDNEQFF
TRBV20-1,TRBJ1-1,CSARDERSVNTEAFF
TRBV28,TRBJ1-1,CASRILGANTEAFF
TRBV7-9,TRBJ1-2,CASSLMYYGYTF
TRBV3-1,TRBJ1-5,CASSQDNSAQPQHF
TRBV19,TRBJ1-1,CASSGYPGGEAFF
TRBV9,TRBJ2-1,CASSVHSGGGLYNEQFF
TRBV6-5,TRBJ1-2,CASSYSWDNYGYTF
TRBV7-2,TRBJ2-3,CASSSWGGDTQYF
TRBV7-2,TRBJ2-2,CASSLYPSGGYTGELFF
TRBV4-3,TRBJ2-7,CASSHTGTHPYEQYF
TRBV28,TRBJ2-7,CASSPPEGYEQYF
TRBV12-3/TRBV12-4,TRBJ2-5,CASSFAGTGKETQYF
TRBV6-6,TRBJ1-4,CASSYSPGQRFELNEKLFF
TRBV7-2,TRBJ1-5,CASSPVWASNQPQHF
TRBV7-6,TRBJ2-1,CASSLGLAQGNEQFF
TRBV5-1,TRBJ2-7,CASSPGLAGGEQYF
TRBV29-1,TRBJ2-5,CSVEGRVQETQYF
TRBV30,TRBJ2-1,CAWSPDGNSYNEQFF
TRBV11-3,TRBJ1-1,CASSLEGTLNTEAFF
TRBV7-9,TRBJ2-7,CASSHRMGITEQYF